The 13 T cell receptor beta chains below come from one sample, sequenced in a study of shared clonotypes between healthy human individuals. Only in-frame clones appear in the TCRdb table, and some are missing; sequencing was by immunoSEQ multiplex PCR. The data hold about 2 million clones, with 85% to 95% observed a single time. The sample consisted of naive CD4+ T cells sorted from blood. The subset here: CD45RA+ positively selected. These receptors were obtained from a man aged 18 to 29 in good health.

The chain joins TRBV18 to TRBJ1-1, with 7 bases aligning to TRBD1. The germline V gene encodes CDR1 KGHSH and CDR2 LQKENI. The junction had 9 bases not matched to a gene; V was cut back by 1 base and J by 4 bases. The CDR3 sequence is 16 residues long. The CDR3, as DNA: TGTGCCAGCTCACCACAGGCAGGGGGTAGCGGCACTGAAGCTTTCTTT. Translating it yields CASSPQAGGSGTEAFF. Based on the CDR3 plus reference TRBV18 and TRBJ1-1, the full variable domain is NAGVMQNPRHLVRRRGQEARLRCSPMKGHSHVYWYRQLPEEGLKFMVYLQKENIIDESGMPKERFSAEFPKEGPSILRIQQVVRGDSAAYFCASSPQAGGSGTEAFFGQGTRLTVV.

Turning to this clone: The sample has other DNA sequences that encode this CDR3 too. CDR3 protein: CASSSGQPQETQYF. The CDR3 bases are TGCGCCAGCAGCTCGGGACAGCCTCAAGAGACCCAGTACTTC. The V and J genes are TRBV5-1 and TRBJ2-5, with 7 bases fitting TRBD1. V was pared by 3 bases and J by 2 bases, with 4 bases of the junction left unmatched. The CDR3 runs to 14 residues. Germline CDR1 SGHRS, CDR2 YFSETQ.

This chain joins TRBV4-1 and TRBJ2-7; no firm D call. Between the trimmed V and J ends, which lost 4 bases and 1 base, there was a span of 17 bases. Germline CDR1 is MGHRA and CDR2 is YSYEKL. The CDR3 runs 16 residues. CDR3 protein: CASSPVGRTVSYEQYF. In nucleotides, the CDR3 is TGCGCCAGCAGCCCAGTAGGACGGACGGTATCCTACGAGCAGTACTTC.

The V call is TRBV5-1, the J call TRBJ1-5, with D uncertain. CDR3 size: 16 residues. The V gene lost 5 bases and the J gene lost 4 bases, with 19 bases spanning the gap. Germline CDR1 and CDR2: SGHRS and YFSETQ. CDR3 region: CASSLGLAGENQPQHF. In nucleotides, the CDR3 is TGCGCCAGCAGTTTAGGACTGGCTGGTGAGAATCAGCCCCAGCATTTT.

The chain joins TRBV10-2 to TRBJ2-7; 11 nucleotides line up with TRBD2. The V segment lost 5 bases and the J segment 4 bases; nucleotides outside the gene matches: 7. This CDR3 comprises 15 residues. CDR1 is WSHSY, CDR2 SAAADI, per germline. The chain's CDR3 is CASSPTSGGNYEQYF. The CDR3 DNA sequence: TGCGCCAGCAGTCCCACTAGCGGGGGAAATTACGAGCAGTACTTC.

V usage is TRBV7-2 and J usage is TRBJ2-6, with a possible D match to TRBD1 (6 bases). Germline CDR1 SGHTA, CDR2 FQGNSA. CDR3 length: 17 amino acids. V dropped 9 bases and J dropped 0 bases, with 18 bases sitting between them. The CDR3 bases are TGTGCCAGTTTAGGACTCTGGGGGCCCTCTGGGGCCAACGTCCTGACTTTC. Its translation: CASLGLWGPSGANVLTF.

This chain uses TRBV6-6 with TRBJ1-1, with 11 bases aligning to TRBD1. This CDR3 has 13 residues. CDR1 MNHNY and CDR2 SVGAGI come from the germline V gene (reference sequence). V trimming: 5 bases; J trimming: 6 bases; junction bases outside the gene matches: 2. In nucleotides, the CDR3 is TGTGCCAGCAGTACGGGACAGGGGGCTGAAGCTTTCTTT. Translating it yields CASSTGQGAEAFF.

In its sample, this clone was seen a few times. It may be a read error: a sequence one base away is much more abundant. This same CDR3 is encoded by further DNA sequences in the sample. V gene TRBV7-9 combines with J gene TRBJ1-2; the match to TRBD1 covers 7 bases. The trim removed 5 bases at V and 4 bases at J, leaving 1 base unmatched. Germline CDR1 is SEHNR and CDR2 is FQNEAQ (reference sequence). The CDR3 length is 12 residues. The CDR3 coding sequence is TGTGCCAGCAGCCGGGACAGCTATGGCTACACCTTC. It translates to CASSRDSYGYTF.

The chain is built from TRBV6-1 and TRBJ1-1; D is unresolved. This CDR3 has 15 amino acids. Germline V gene lookup returns CDR1 MNHNS and CDR2 SASEGT. Trimming left V 3 bases short and J 1 base short, with 12 bases between. This CDR3 is CASSEYPVRNTEAFF. The CDR3 nucleotides are TGTGCCAGCAGTGAGTATCCGGTTAGGAACACTGAAGCTTTCTTT.

This chain connects TRBV27 to TRBJ1-1, with D perhaps matching TRBD1 (5 bases). The germline V and J ends were trimmed by 2 bases and 0 bases, with 13 bases remaining between them. Germline CDR1 and CDR2: MNHEY and SMNVEV (reference sequence). The CDR3 consists of 16 residues. CDR3 sequence reads: CASSLALRGVNTEAFF. CDR3 nucleotide sequence: TGTGCCAGCAGTTTAGCTCTCCGGGGGGTGAACACTGAAGCTTTCTTT.

This chain links TRBV7-3 with TRBJ1-1; D is possibly TRBD1 (5 bases). The germline V gene encodes CDR1 SGHTA and CDR2 FQGTGA. Trimming pared 5 bases from V and 4 bases from J, leaving 11 bases between. This CDR3 region has 13 residues. The CDR3 sequence: CASSALGVTEAFF. In DNA, the CDR3 is TGTGCCAGCAGCGCTCTGGGGGTCACTGAAGCTTTCTTT.

This clone was seen just once. The DNA for the CDR3 is TGCAGCGTTGGGGGCGGACGCTCCTACGAGCAGTACTTC. This codes for CSVGGGRSYEQYF. The rearrangement uses TRBV29-1 and TRBJ2-7; D might be TRBD1 (5 bases). Germline lookup yields CDR1 SQVTM and CDR2 ANQGSEA. This CDR3 is 13 amino acids long. Trimming removed 4 bases at V and 0 bases at J, with 10 bases between.

The V gene is TRBV7-2, the J gene TRBJ2-1, with 11 bases aligning to TRBD2. Germline CDR1 is SGHTA and CDR2 is FQGNSA. The CDR3 runs 16 residues. V lost 4 bases to trimming and J lost 6 bases; unmatched junction nucleotides: 8. CDR3 protein: CASSYTGTSGINEQFF. The CDR3 region has the DNA TGTGCCAGCAGCTACACCGGGACTAGCGGAATCAATGAGCAGTTCTTC.